This entry lists 2 T cell receptor beta chains sequenced from one sample in a study of STAT3 mutations in large granular lymphocyte leukemia. General observations from the study: At least one immunodominant TCR beta clonotype appeared in every T-cell large granular lymphocyte leukemia patient.

Their cognate antigens are unknown. Method: immunoSEQ multiplex PCR; TCRdb's copy keeps in-frame clones and lacks some. The sample yields about 24,000 clones, approximately 94% seen once. The sequencing input was peripheral blood mononuclear cells. The receptors were gathered from a middle-aged man with T-cell large granular lymphocyte leukemia. Some clones in this sample may be carry-over from other donors' samples.

The chain combines TRBV29-1 with TRBJ1-1; no clear D gene. Germline CDR1 SQVTM, CDR2 ANQGSEA. Between the trimmed V and J ends, which lost 5 bases and 4 bases, there was a span of 11 bases. The CDR3 totals 12 residues. DNA for the CDR3: TGCAGCGTTACGGGGATTAGCACTGAAGCTTTCTTT. Its protein product is CSVTGISTEAFF.

The chain uses TRBV7-4 and TRBJ1-5, with D maybe TRBD1 (6 bases). CDR1 and CDR2 from the germline V gene are SGHVT and SQSDAQ. The CDR3 is made up of 19 amino acids. The V end was cut by 1 base, the J end by 0 bases, with 19 bases between. The CDR3 spells CASSLEVSGGRRSNQPQHF. The DNA for the CDR3 is TGTGCCAGCAGCTTAGAGGTGAGCGGGGGCAGACGTAGCAATCAGCCCCAGCATTTT.